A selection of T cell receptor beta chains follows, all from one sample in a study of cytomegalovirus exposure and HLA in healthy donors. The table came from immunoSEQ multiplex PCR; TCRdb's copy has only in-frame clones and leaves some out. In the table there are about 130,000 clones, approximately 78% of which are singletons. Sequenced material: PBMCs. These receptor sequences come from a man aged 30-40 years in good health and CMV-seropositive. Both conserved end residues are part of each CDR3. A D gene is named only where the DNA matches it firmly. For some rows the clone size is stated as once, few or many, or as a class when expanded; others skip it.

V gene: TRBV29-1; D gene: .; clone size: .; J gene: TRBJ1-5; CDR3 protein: CSVAGTLNQPQHF; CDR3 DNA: TGCAGCGTTGCGGGTACTCTAAATCAGCCCCAGCATTTT
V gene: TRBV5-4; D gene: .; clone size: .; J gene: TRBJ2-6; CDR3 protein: CASSSLDSSGANVLTF; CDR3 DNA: TGTGCCAGCAGCTCCCTCGACAGCTCTGGGGCCAACGTCCTGACTTTC
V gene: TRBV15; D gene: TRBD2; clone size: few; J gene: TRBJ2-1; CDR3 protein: CATSSRTSGYNEQFF; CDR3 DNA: TGTGCCACCAGCAGCCGGACTAGCGGTTACAATGAGCAGTTCTTC
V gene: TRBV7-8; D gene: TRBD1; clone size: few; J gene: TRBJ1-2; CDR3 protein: CASSLEYRGAMGEIYGYTF; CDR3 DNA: TGTGCCAGCAGCTTAGAATACAGGGGGGCGATGGGTGAGATCTATGGCTACACCTTC
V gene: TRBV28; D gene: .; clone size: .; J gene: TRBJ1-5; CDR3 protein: CASRRQSSNQPQHF; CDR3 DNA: TGTGCCAGCAGACGACAGAGTAGCAATCAGCCCCAGCATTTT
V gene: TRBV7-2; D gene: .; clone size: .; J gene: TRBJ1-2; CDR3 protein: CASSSGFYGYTF; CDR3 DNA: TGTGCCAGCAGCTCGGGGTTCTATGGCTACACCTTC
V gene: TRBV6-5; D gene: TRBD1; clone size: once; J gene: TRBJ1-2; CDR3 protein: CASRLQGGGYTF; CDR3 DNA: TGTGCCAGCAGATTACAGGGGGGGGGCTACACCTTC
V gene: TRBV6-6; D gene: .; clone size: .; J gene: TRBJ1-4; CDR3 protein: CASSGLQTNEKLFF; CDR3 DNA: TGTGCCAGCTCCGGGTTGCAAACTAATGAAAAACTGTTTTTT
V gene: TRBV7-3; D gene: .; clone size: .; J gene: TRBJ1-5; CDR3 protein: CASSSLGAQHF; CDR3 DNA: TGTGCCAGCAGCTCCCTAGGGGCCCAGCATTTT
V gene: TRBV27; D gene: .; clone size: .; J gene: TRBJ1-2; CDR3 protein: CASSSQLRSNYGYTF; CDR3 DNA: TGTGCCAGCAGCTCCCAGCTAAGGAGTAACTATGGCTACACCTTC
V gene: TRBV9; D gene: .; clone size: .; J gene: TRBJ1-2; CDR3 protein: CASSAAGSLNYGYTF; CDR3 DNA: TGTGCCAGCAGCGCCGCGGGATCACTAAACTATGGCTACACCTTC
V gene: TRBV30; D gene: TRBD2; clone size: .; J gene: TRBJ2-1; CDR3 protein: CAWSGLAGGRRNEQFF; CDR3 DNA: TGTGCCTGGAGTGGTCTAGCGGGAGGGAGGCGCAATGAGCAGTTCTTC
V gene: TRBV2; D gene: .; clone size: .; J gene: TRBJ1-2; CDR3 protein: CASTPAGGTGGYTF; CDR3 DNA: TGTGCCAGCACCCCAGCGGGCGGGACGGGTGGCTACACCTTC
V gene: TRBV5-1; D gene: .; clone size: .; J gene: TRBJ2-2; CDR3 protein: CASTLSLYTGELFF; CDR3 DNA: TGCGCCAGCACCCTCTCTCTATACACCGGGGAGCTGTTTTTT
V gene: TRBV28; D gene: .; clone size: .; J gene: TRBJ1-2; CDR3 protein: CASDWEFRGYGYTF; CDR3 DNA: TGTGCCAGCGATTGGGAGTTCCGCGGCTATGGCTACACCTTC
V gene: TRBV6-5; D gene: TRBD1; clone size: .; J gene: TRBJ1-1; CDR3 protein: CASSYSGQGHTEAFF; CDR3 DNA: TGTGCCAGCAGTTACTCGGGACAGGGCCACACTGAAGCTTTCTTT
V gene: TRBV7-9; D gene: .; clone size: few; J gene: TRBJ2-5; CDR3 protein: CASSPRLVGLQETQYF; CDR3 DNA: TGTGCCAGCAGCCCACGACTCGTAGGTCTACAAGAGACCCAGTACTTC
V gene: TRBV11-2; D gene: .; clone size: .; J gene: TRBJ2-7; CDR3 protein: CASSLELGRGPAEQYF; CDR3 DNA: TGTGCCAGCAGCTTAGAGTTGGGCAGGGGCCCCGCGGAGCAGTACTTC
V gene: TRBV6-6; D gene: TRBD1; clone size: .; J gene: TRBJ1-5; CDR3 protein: CASSATGAYGQPQHF; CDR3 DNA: TGTGCCAGCAGTGCGACAGGGGCCTACGGTCAGCCCCAGCATTTT
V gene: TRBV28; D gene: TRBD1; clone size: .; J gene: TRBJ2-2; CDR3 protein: CASSPRPTGGLTGELFF; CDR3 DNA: TGTGCCAGCAGCCCACGGCCAACAGGGGGCCTGACCGGGGAGCTGTTTTTT
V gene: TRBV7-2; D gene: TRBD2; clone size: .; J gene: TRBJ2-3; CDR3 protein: CASSPSISGRRTDTQYF; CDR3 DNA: TGTGCCAGCAGTCCGAGTATCAGCGGGAGACGTACAGATACGCAGTATTTT
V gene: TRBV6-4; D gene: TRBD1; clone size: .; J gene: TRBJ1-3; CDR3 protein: CASRQQGRGNTIYF; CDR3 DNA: TGTGCCAGCAGACAACAGGGGAGAGGAAACACCATATATTTT
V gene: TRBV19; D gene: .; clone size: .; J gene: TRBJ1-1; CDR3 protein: CASSIELNTEAFF; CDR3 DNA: TGTGCCAGTAGTATTGAGTTGAACACTGAAGCTTTCTTT
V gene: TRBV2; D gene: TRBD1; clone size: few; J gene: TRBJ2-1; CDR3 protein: CASRNRGRVDEQFF; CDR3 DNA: TGTGCCAGCAGAAACAGGGGGCGCGTCGATGAGCAGTTCTTC
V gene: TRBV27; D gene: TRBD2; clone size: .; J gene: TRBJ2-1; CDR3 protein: CASSPTGRGSYNEQFF; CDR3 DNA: TGTGCCAGCAGTCCTACGGGGCGCGGGAGTTACAATGAGCAGTTCTTC
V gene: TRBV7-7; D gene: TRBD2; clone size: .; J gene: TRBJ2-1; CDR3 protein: CASSLAEAGGGEQFF; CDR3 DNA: TGTGCTAGCAGCTTAGCGGAGGCGGGAGGGGGGGAGCAGTTCTTC
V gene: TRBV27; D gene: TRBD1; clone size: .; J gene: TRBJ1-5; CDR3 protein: CASRRTGDYQPQHF; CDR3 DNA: TGTGCCAGCAGGAGGACAGGGGACTATCAGCCCCAGCATTTT
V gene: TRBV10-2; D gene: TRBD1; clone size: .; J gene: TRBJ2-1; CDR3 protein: CASRWDRGYNEQFF; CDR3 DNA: TGCGCCAGCAGGTGGGACAGGGGATACAATGAGCAGTTCTTC
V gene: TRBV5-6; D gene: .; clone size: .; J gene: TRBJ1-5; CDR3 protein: CASSFGGSLNQPQHF; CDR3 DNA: TGTGCCAGCAGCTTTGGAGGAAGTCTTAATCAGCCCCAGCATTTT
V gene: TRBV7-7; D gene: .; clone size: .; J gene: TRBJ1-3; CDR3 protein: CASSLGQKPGNTIYF; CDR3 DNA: TGTGCTAGCAGCTTAGGACAGAAGCCGGGAAACACCATATATTTT
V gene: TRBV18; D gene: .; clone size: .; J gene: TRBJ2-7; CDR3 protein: CASSLATGDRYEQYF; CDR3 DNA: TGTGCCAGCTCACTCGCGACAGGTGACAGATACGAGCAGTACTTC
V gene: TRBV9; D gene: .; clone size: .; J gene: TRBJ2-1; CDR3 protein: CASSVEGPAYNEQFF; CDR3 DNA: TGTGCCAGCAGCGTAGAGGGGCCAGCGTACAATGAGCAGTTCTTC
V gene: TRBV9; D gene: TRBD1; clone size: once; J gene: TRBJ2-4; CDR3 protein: CASSVGGTGSKNIQYF; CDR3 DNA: TGTGCCAGCAGCGTAGGTGGGACAGGGTCCAAAAACATTCAGTACTTC
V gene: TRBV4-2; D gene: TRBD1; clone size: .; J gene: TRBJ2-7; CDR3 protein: CASSQAGQGTYEQYF; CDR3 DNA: TGTGCCAGCAGCCAAGCCGGACAGGGGACCTACGAGCAGTACTTC
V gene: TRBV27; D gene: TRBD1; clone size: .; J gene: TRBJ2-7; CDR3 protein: CASRAGRDRVYEQYF; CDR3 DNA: TGTGCCAGCAGGGCGGGTCGGGACAGAGTCTACGAGCAGTACTTC
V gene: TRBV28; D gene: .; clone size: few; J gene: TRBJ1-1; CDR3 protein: CASSLEVTEAFF; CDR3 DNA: TGTGCCAGCAGTTTGGAGGTAACTGAAGCTTTCTTT
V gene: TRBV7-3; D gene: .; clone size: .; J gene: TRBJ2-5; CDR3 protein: CASSSGPRGTQYF; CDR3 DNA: TGTGCCAGCAGCTCCGGGCCTCGGGGAACCCAGTACTTC
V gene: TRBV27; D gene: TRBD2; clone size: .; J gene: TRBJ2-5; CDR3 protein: CANPRWLAGGWGQETQYF; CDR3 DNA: TGTGCCAACCCCCGGTGGCTAGCGGGAGGTTGGGGCCAAGAGACCCAGTACTTC
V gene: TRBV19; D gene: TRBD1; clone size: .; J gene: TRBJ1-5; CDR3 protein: CASSGGTGGNQPQHF; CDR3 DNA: TGTGCCAGTAGTGGCGGGACAGGGGGAAATCAGCCCCAGCATTTT
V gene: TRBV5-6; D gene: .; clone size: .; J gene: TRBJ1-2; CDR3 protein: CASSLEQFYGYTF; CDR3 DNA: TGTGCCAGCAGCTTGGAACAGTTCTATGGCTACACCTTC
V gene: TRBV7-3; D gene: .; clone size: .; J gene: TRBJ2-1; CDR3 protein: CASSLYTSAEQFF; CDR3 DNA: TGTGCCAGCAGCTTATACACGTCCGCTGAGCAGTTCTTC
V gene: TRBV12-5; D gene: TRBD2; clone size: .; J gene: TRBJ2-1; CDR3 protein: CASGLGVAGGEQFF; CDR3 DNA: TGTGCTAGTGGTTTGGGGGTAGCGGGAGGTGAGCAGTTCTTC
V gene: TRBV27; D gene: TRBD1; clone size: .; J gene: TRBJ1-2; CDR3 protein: CASSFFGQGAQGYTF; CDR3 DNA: TGTGCCAGCAGTTTCTTCGGACAGGGGGCTCAAGGCTACACCTTC
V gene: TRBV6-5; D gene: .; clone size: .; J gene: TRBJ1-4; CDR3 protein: CASSYDDIPTGKLFF; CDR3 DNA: TGTGCCAGCAGTTACGATGATATCCCCACCGGAAAACTGTTTTTT
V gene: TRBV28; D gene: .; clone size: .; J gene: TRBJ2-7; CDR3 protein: CASRSYEQYF; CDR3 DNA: TGTGCCAGCAGGAGCTACGAGCAGTACTTC
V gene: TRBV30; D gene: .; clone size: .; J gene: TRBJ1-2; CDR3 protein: CAWSVVGNYGYTF; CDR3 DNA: TGTGCCTGGAGTGTAGTCGGGAACTATGGCTACACCTTC
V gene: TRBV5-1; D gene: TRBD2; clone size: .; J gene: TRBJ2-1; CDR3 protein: CASSSGSSYNEQFF; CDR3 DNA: TGCGCCAGCTCTAGCGGGAGCTCCTACAATGAGCAGTTCTTC
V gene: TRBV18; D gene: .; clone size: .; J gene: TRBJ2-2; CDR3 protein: CASSPPSGSTGELFF; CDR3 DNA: TGTGCCAGCTCACCACCTTCAGGGTCCACCGGGGAGCTGTTTTTT
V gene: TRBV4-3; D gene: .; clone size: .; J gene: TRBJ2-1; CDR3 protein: CASSQSVGANEQFF; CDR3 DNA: TGCGCCAGCAGCCAATCCGTGGGGGCCAATGAGCAGTTCTTC
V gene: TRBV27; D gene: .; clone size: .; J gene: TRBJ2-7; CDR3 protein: CASSLSPYFYEQYF; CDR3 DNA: TGTGCCAGCAGTTTATCCCCGTATTTCTACGAGCAGTACTTC
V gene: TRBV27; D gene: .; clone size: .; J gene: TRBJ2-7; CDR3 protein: CASSSRQGGGYEQYF; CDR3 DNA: TGTGCCAGCAGTTCCCGACAGGGAGGAGGGTACGAGCAGTACTTC
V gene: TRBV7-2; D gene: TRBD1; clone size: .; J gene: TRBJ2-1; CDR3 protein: CASSNGTGDYNEQFF; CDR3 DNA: TGTGCCAGCAGTAACGGGACAGGAGACTACAATGAGCAGTTCTTC
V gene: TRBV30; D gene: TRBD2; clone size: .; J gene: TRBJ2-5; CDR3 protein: CAFSGREAETQYF; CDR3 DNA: TGTGCTTTTAGCGGGAGGGAGGCAGAGACCCAGTACTTC
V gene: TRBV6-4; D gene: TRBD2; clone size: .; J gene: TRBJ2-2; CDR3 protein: CATKREYSTGELFF; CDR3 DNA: TGTGCCACGAAGCGGGAGTACAGCACCGGGGAGCTGTTTTTT
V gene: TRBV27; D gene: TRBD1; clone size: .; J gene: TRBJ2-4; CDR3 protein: CATIGDRPIQYF; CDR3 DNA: TGTGCCACTATAGGGGACAGACCTATTCAGTACTTC